This entry lists 32 T cell receptor beta chains sequenced from one sample in a study of CD8+ T cells in alopecia areata (dated by TCRdb to the late 2010s). The library relied on the immunoSEQ multiplex PCR assay. For TCR sequencing, RNA was extracted from every sample and reverse transcribed into cDNA to serve as template. Imported from immuneACCESS, the table was reduced by TCRdb to in-frame sequences with V and J called. These copies leave out some clones; in studies compared against another copy, an unresolved V gene accounts for under half, and the cause of the remainder is not known. The sample contains a few hundred thousand clones, 30% to 40% of them found a single time. The ten top clones hold about 0.48% of the sample. Taken with the paper, the label for treatment or condition translates to: oral pan-JAK inhibitor, 5-10 mg twice daily. Sample: CD4+ T cells sorted from blood, taken at approximately week 31, from a patient treated with tofacitinib. The receptor source for this set is a human donor with alopecia areata.

This clone was counted at least ten times. This chain uses TRBV6-1 with TRBJ1-4, with D hard to call. Germline CDR1 and CDR2: MNHNS and SASEGT. CDR3 length: 15 residues. The ends were cut back, 2 bases at V and 4 bases at J, with 11 bases in the middle. The CDR3 coding sequence is TGTGCCAGCAGTGAATTTACAGCGCTTAATGAAAAACTGTTTTTT. Amino acid sequence: CASSEFTALNEKLFF.

This clone was counted once. The J gene is TRBJ2-1, the V gene TRBV5-1; weak D call: TRBD1 (5 bases). Between the trimmed V and J ends, which lost 0 bases and 0 bases, there was a span of 13 bases. Germline CDR1 reads SGHRS; CDR2 reads YFSETQ. The CDR3 covers 17 residues. This CDR3 is CASSLAWTLSSYNEQFF. For the CDR3, the DNA is TGCGCCAGCAGCTTGGCATGGACATTGAGCTCCTACAATGAGCAGTTCTTC.

This rearrangement joins TRBV6-1 to TRBJ2-7; no clear D. CDR3 size: 8 residues. CDR1 MNHNS and CDR2 SASEGT come from the germline V gene. V was clipped by 10 bases and J by 9 bases, with 7 bases between them. This CDR3 is CATLGQYF. DNA for the CDR3: TGTGCCACCCTCGGGCAGTACTTC.

This clone was found a few times. The rearrangement joins TRBV18 to TRBJ1-2, with D uncertain. CDR3 length equals 17 residues. Between the trimmed V and J ends, which lost 1 base and 1 base, there was a span of 16 bases. Germline assignment: CDR1 KGHSH and CDR2 LQKENI. CDR3 sequence: CASSPRPGAQFNYGYTF. In DNA form, the CDR3 reads TGTGCCAGCTCACCACGTCCAGGAGCCCAATTTAACTATGGCTACACCTTC.

The chain employs TRBV28 and TRBJ2-1; 11 nucleotides align to TRBD2. CDR1 and CDR2 from the germline V gene are MDHEN and SYDVKM. V shed 5 bases and J 7 bases; nucleotides not matched to a gene: 16. This CDR3 has 18 amino acids. This chain's CDR3 is CASSLSLLSGRAANEQFF. The CDR3 DNA follows: TGTGCCAGCAGTCTATCCCTCCTTAGCGGGAGGGCCGCGAATGAGCAGTTCTTC.

In this sample, this clone turned up a few times. This rearrangement joins TRBV30 to TRBJ2-1, with 11 bases that match TRBD2. The CDR3 totals 15 residues. V shed 4 bases and J 9 bases; nucleotides not matched to a gene: 11. Germline assignment: CDR1 GTSNPN and CDR2 SVGIG (reference sequence). The CDR3: CAWNVLAGGPSEQFF. The CDR3, as DNA: TGTGCCTGGAACGTTTTAGCGGGAGGGCCTAGTGAGCAGTTCTTC.

The genes are TRBV9 and TRBJ2-3, with 8 bases matching TRBD2. Germline CDR1 is SGDLS and CDR2 is YYNGEE. The CDR3 runs 17 residues. The V gene end was trimmed by 6 bases and the J gene end by 2 bases; junction bases not matched to a gene: 14. This CDR3 is CASTSQRGGRVTDTQYF. The CDR3 nucleotides read TGTGCCAGCACCAGCCAACGCGGGGGGCGCGTCACAGATACGCAGTATTTT. Supplemented by reference TRBV9 and TRBJ2-3, the full variable domain reads DSGVTQTPKHLITATGQRVTLRCSPRSGDLSVYWYQQSLDQGLQFLIQYYNGEERAKGNILERFSAQQFPDLHSELNLSSLELGDSALYFCASTSQRGGRVTDTQYFGPGTRLTVL.

The rearrangement links TRBV2 to TRBJ2-3; no clear D. Trimming removed 6 bases at V and 0 bases at J, with 13 bases between. Germline assignment: CDR1 SNHLY and CDR2 FYNNEI. The CDR3 is made up of 15 amino acids. The CDR3, as DNA: TGTGCCAGCAGGAGTCTCAGGATTAGCACAGATACGCAGTATTTT. It specifies CASRSLRISTDTQYF.

A few counts support this clone. The rearrangement links TRBV29-1 to TRBJ1-1; 7 nucleotides match TRBD1. Germline trimming cut 7 bases from V and 0 bases from J; bases unmatched to any gene: 8. CDR1 is SQVTM and CDR2 is ANQGSEA in the germline V gene. The CDR3 spans 14 residues. The CDR3 DNA is TGCAGCGCCGCACGAACAGGGGTGAACACTGAAGCTTTCTTT. Its protein is CSAARTGVNTEAFF.

The V gene is TRBV7-3, the J gene TRBJ2-1; D gene uncertain. Trimming cost V 6 bases and J 0 bases, with 3 bases left between them. This CDR3 is 12 amino acids long. Germline loops: CDR1 SGHTA, CDR2 FQGTGA. Written as DNA, the CDR3 is TGTGCCAGCAGTATCTCCTACAATGAGCAGTTCTTC. Amino acid sequence: CASSISYNEQFF.

The chain is built from TRBV6-5 and TRBJ1-5; 7 bases match TRBD1. V shed 6 bases, J shed 7 bases, and the junction held 9 bases outside the gene matches. There are 14 residues in the CDR3. Germline values: CDR1 MNHEY, CDR2 SVGAGI. CDR3: CASRPDRARQPQHF. In DNA form, the CDR3 reads TGTGCCAGCAGACCCGACAGGGCTAGGCAGCCCCAGCATTTT.

This clone was observed a few times. The chain links TRBV11-2 to TRBJ2-1, with 9 bases that match TRBD2. J was trimmed by 7 bases and V by 2 bases; bases with no gene match: 6. The CDR3 loop spans 15 amino acids. CDR1 is SGHAT, CDR2 FQNNGV, per germline. CDR3 in DNA: TGTGCCAGCAGCTTAACTGGACTAGCGATAAATGAGCAGTTCTTC. Protein sequence: CASSLTGLAINEQFF.

This clone was seen a few times. This rearrangement joins TRBV11-3 to TRBJ1-1, with TRBD1 as a possible D gene (6 bases). Trimming stripped 0 bases from V and 4 bases from J, with 6 bases between. The CDR3 is 13 amino acids. From germline, CDR1 is SGHNT and CDR2 YENEEA. CDR3 protein: CASSLEGATEAFF. The DNA for the CDR3 is TGTGCCAGCAGCTTAGAGGGGGCCACTGAAGCTTTCTTT.

The CDR3 protein is CATLGSYEQYF. CDR3 DNA: TGTGCCACCTTAGGGTCCTACGAGCAGTACTTC. This chain connects TRBV6-5 to TRBJ2-7; D unresolved. Germline CDR1 and CDR2: MNHEY and SVGAGI. The CDR3 spans 11 residues. Trimming removed 10 bases from V and 1 base from J, with 8 bases in between.

The chain uses TRBV10-3 and TRBJ1-1; the D gene is possibly TRBD1 (6 bases). V was trimmed by 5 bases and J by 11 bases, leaving 15 bases between them. Looked up from germline, CDR1 is ENHRY and CDR2 is SYGVKD. CDR3 length: 12 residues. The CDR3 sequence: CAISYDTTGAFF. In nucleotides, the CDR3 is TGTGCCATCAGTTATGATACCACAGGGGCTTTCTTT.

This clone has only a few counts. The V gene is TRBV5-5, the J gene TRBJ1-1; TRBD1 aligns across 8 bases. V trimming: 0 bases; J trimming: 4 bases; junction bases outside the gene matches: 5. CDR3 length: 15 amino acids. Germline V gives CDR1 SGHKS, CDR2 YYEKEE (reference sequence). CDR3 in amino acids: CASSLVDRVGTEAFF. CDR3 nucleotide sequence: TGTGCCAGCAGCTTGGTGGACAGGGTTGGCACTGAAGCTTTCTTT. Based on the CDR3 plus reference TRBV5-5 and TRBJ1-1, the full variable domain is DAGVTQSPTHLIKTRGQQVTLRCSPISGHKSVSWYQQVLGQGPQFIFQYYEKEERGRGNFPDRFSARQFPNYSSELNVNALLLGDSALYLCASSLVDRVGTEAFFGQGTRLTVV.

The chain recombines TRBV6-1 with TRBJ2-3, with no clear D. This CDR3 contains 14 residues. Trimming removed 1 base from V and 1 base from J, with 6 bases in between. Looked up from germline, CDR1 is MNHNS and CDR2 is SASEGT. CDR3: CASSEGSGTDTQYF. DNA for the CDR3: TGTGCCAGCAGTGAAGGGAGCGGCACAGATACGCAGTATTTT.

This clone has more than one count but fewer than ten. The V call is TRBV5-1, the J call TRBJ2-5, with TRBD2 identical over 7 bases. Germline values: CDR1 SGHRS, CDR2 YFSETQ. Trimming took 1 base from V and 1 from J; bases not matched to a gene: 4. CDR3 length: 15 amino acids. The CDR3 reads CASSLSSGGQETQYF. Written as DNA, the CDR3 is TGCGCCAGCAGCTTGTCTAGCGGAGGCCAAGAGACCCAGTACTTC. Combining the CDR3 with reference TRBV5-1 and TRBJ2-5 gives the whole variable domain KAGVTQTPRYLIKTRGQQVTLSCSPISGHRSVSWYQQTPGQGLQFLFEYFSETQRNKGNFPGRFSGRQFSNSRSEMNVSTLELGDSALYLCASSLSSGGQETQYFGPGTRLLVL.

About this clone: The sample holds other DNA sequences that translate to the same CDR3. CDR3 DNA: TGTGCCAGCAGCCGTAACACTGAAGCTTTCTTT. Translated: CASSRNTEAFF. The chain employs TRBV25-1 and TRBJ1-1; D gene uncertain. Germline V lookup: CDR1 MGHDK, CDR2 SYGVNS. The CDR3 loop spans 11 amino acids. Between the trimmed V and J ends, which lost 6 bases and 2 bases, there was a span of 4 bases.

For the CDR3, the DNA is TGTGCCAGTACCCAACCTCCGCACAATCAGCCCCAGCATTTT. Its translation: CASTQPPHNQPQHF. The J gene is TRBJ1-5, the V gene TRBV19; D ambiguous. The ends were cut back, 7 bases at V and 3 bases at J, with 13 bases in the middle. CDR3 length: 14 residues. Per the germline V gene, CDR1 is LNHDA and CDR2 is SQIVND (reference sequence).

The chain joins TRBV5-1 to TRBJ1-2; 9 positions agree with TRBD1. CDR3 size: 16 residues. CDR1 and CDR2 from the germline V gene are SGHRS and YFSETQ. After removal of 2 bases from V and 4 bases from J, the junction contained 9 bases not matched to a gene. The CDR3 sequence is CASSFLQGAQGYGYTF. The DNA for the CDR3 is TGCGCCAGCAGCTTCTTACAGGGGGCCCAAGGCTATGGCTACACCTTC.

In this sample, this clone turned up a few times. The chain has TRBV29-1 and TRBJ1-1, with 9 nucleotides matching TRBD1. Looked up from germline, CDR1 is SQVTM and CDR2 is ANQGSEA. The V gene end was trimmed by 4 bases and the J gene end by 5 bases; junction bases not matched to a gene: 5. The CDR3 sequence is 13 residues long. CDR3: CSVGTGEGTEAFF. The DNA of the CDR3 is TGCAGCGTTGGGACAGGGGAAGGGACTGAAGCTTTCTTT.

The chain combines TRBV5-6 with TRBJ2-7; D ambiguous. The ends were cut back, 0 bases at V and 4 bases at J, with 5 bases in the middle. Germline CDR1 and CDR2: SGHDT and YYEEEE. This CDR3 comprises 12 residues. CDR3 sequence (DNA): TGTGCCAGCAGCTTGGAGACGTACGAGCAGTACTTC. Protein sequence: CASSLETYEQYF. The full variable domain, with the rest looked up from reference TRBV5-6 and TRBJ2-7, is DAGVTQSPTHLIKTRGQQVTLRCSPKSGHDTVSWYQQALGQGPQFIFQYYEEEERQRGNFPDRFSGHQFPNYSSELNVNALLLGDSALYLCASSLETYEQYFGPGTRLTVT.

The V call is TRBV28, the J call TRBJ1-2, with 11 bases lining up with TRBD1. The V gene end was trimmed by 4 bases and the J gene end by 5 bases; junction bases not matched to a gene: 3. The CDR3 is made up of 14 amino acids. Germline assignment: CDR1 MDHEN and CDR2 SYDVKM. The CDR3 DNA reads TGTGCCAGCAGTTCCGGACAGGGGGCTTATGGCTACACCTTC. It encodes CASSSGQGAYGYTF.

This chain links TRBV4-1 with TRBJ2-5; 8 bases are shared with TRBD1. CDR3 length equals 17 residues. Losses at the gene ends were 1 base for V and 5 bases for J; bases not matched to a gene: 12. Germline assignment: CDR1 MGHRA and CDR2 YSYEKL. In nucleotides, the CDR3 is TGCGCCAGCAGCCAAGCTTCGTGGACAGGGTCAGGGGAGACCCAGTACTTC. It encodes CASSQASWTGSGETQYF.

In this sample, this clone turned up many times. The gene calls are TRBV11-2 and TRBJ2-2; 8 bases match TRBD1. The length of the CDR3 is 16 residues. Unmatched junction bases numbered 5, after V lost 1 base and J lost 4 bases. The V gene's germline CDR1 is SGHAT and CDR2 FQNNGV. The CDR3 reads CASSLGQGAATGELFF. In nucleotides, the CDR3 is TGTGCCAGCAGCTTAGGGCAGGGGGCGGCCACCGGGGAGCTGTTTTTT.

This clone was found a few times. The chain has TRBV7-2 and TRBJ1-2; D not resolved. CDR3 length: 11 amino acids. Trimming pared 4 bases from V and 7 bases from J, leaving 7 bases between. Germline loops: CDR1 SGHTA, CDR2 FQGNSA. Here the CDR3 DNA reads TGTGCCAGCAGCTGGTTTTTTGGCTACACCTTC. This codes for CASSWFFGYTF. The entire variable domain, with the rest obtained from reference TRBV7-2 and TRBJ1-2, is as follows: GAGVSQSPSNKVTEKGKDVELRCDPISGHTALYWYRQSLGQGLEFLIYFQGNSAPDKSGLPSDRFSAERTGGSVSTLTIQRTQQEDSAVYLCASSWFFGYTFGSGTRLTVV.

V usage is TRBV9 and J usage is TRBJ2-2; TRBD2 is a possible D gene (6 bases). The CDR3 has 13 residues. Germline CDR1 is SGDLS and CDR2 is YYNGEE. V was cut by 6 bases and J by 1 base, with 7 bases left in between. In DNA form, the CDR3 reads TGTGCCAGCATGGAGGGGAACACCGGGGAGCTGTTTTTT. Its translation: CASMEGNTGELFF. The full variable domain, rest sourced from reference TRBV9 and TRBJ2-2, is DSGVTQTPKHLITATGQRVTLRCSPRSGDLSVYWYQQSLDQGLQFLIQYYNGEERAKGNILERFSAQQFPDLHSELNLSSLELGDSALYFCASMEGNTGELFFGEGSRLTVL.

V gene TRBV19 combines with J gene TRBJ1-2; D is possibly TRBD1 (5 bases). The CDR3 is 15 residues long. Trimming removed 5 bases at V and 1 base at J, with 14 bases between. Germline V gives CDR1 LNHDA, CDR2 SQIVND (reference sequence). The CDR3 is CASSAGRTNNYGYTF. CDR3 bases: TGTGCCAGTAGTGCGGGACGGACTAATAACTATGGCTACACCTTC.

The chain joins TRBV14 to TRBJ1-2; 7 positions agree with TRBD1. The J segment lost 5 bases and the V segment lost 4 bases, leaving 7 bases of the junction unmatched. This CDR3 comprises 14 residues. Germline lookup yields CDR1 SGHDN and CDR2 FVKESK. The CDR3, as DNA: TGTGCCAGCAGCCTACAGGGGATTTCGTATGGCTACACCTTC. Translating gives CASSLQGISYGYTF.

The CDR3 bases are TGCGCCAGCACCTATGTTAAAGACAGGGACCTCACAGATACGCAGTATTTT. This translates into CASTYVKDRDLTDTQYF. The rearrangement links TRBV5-1 to TRBJ2-3, with 7 bases that match TRBD1. The length of the CDR3 is 17 residues. V dropped 6 bases and J dropped 2; count of bases not matched to a gene: 15. Germline CDR1 reads SGHRS; CDR2 reads YFSETQ.

The V and J genes are TRBV5-1 and TRBJ1-2; D gene uncertain. This CDR3 comprises 14 residues. Germline V CDR1 and CDR2: SGHRS, YFSETQ. V was pared by 1 base and J by 0 bases, with 7 bases between. DNA of the CDR3: TGCGCCAGCAGCTTGACTGCAGCTAACTATGGCTACACCTTC. Protein: CASSLTAANYGYTF.